This T cell receptor beta chain was observed in a study of blood T cell repertoires in COVID-19. Study-level background: Researchers got acute and convalescent COVID-19 samples from the United States, Italy and Spain. The cDNA or gDNA used as material had been derived from T cells, B-cell-depleted T cells, or PBMCs.

This clone was found once. The CDR3 is made up of 13 amino acids. Per germline, CDR1 LNHDA and CDR2 SQIVND (reference sequence). Between the trimmed V and J ends, which lost 6 bases and 1 base, there was a span of 10 bases. Authors' processing steps: By means of reference gene primer amplification, nucleated cell counts were estimated. Sequenced by immunoSEQ multiplex PCR; TCRdb stores in-frame clones only, minus some. That table is the source of V, J and clone size, and D and trimming were worked out from the DNA. The data contain some 15,000 clones, under 90% of them singletons. The receptor was derived from a woman aged 55-75 years with acute or convalescent COVID-19. Sequences were obtained from peripheral blood. The chain joins TRBV19 to TRBJ2-7; weak D call: TRBD2 (6 bases). DNA of the CDR3: TGTGCCAGTAGCCCGGGGAGGTCCTACGAGCAGTACTTC. Translated, it gives CASSPGRSYEQYF.